These T cell receptor beta chains were read from a single sample in a study of OX40 agonist ivuxolimab in advanced cancers. Some clones are missing from TCRdb's copy, which holds only in-frame ones; the method was immunoSEQ multiplex PCR. Among about 67,000 clones, roughly 82% were seen once, and the ten largest hold 5% to 6%. Source: CD4+ or CD8+ T cells sorted from blood, taken in a trial of the OX40 agonist ivuxolimab. The receptors were sampled from an adult with an advanced solid tumor such as melanoma, head and neck, liver or kidney cancer. Each CDR3 is given with its conserved first and last residue. D genes are given only for firm matches. Where a row states a size, it is once, few, many or the class of an expanded clone; other rows omit it.

d_call,clone_size,v_call,j_call,cdr3_length,cdr3_aa,cdr3_nt
NA,NA,TRBV14,TRBJ1-6,15,CASSHNVQYNSPLHF,TGTGCCAGCAGCCACAACGTTCAGTATAATTCACCCCTCCACTTT
TRBD2,few,TRBV4-1,TRBJ2-5,15,CASSHQASGWETQYF,TGCGCCAGCAGCCACCAGGCTAGCGGGTGGGAGACCCAGTACTTC
NA,NA,TRBV28,TRBJ1-5,17,CASSLWDSGDSNQPQHF,TGTGCCAGCAGTTTATGGGACAGTGGCGATAGCAATCAGCCCCAGCATTTT
TRBD1,NA,TRBV25-1,TRBJ2-7,15,CASSDSRDRDYEQYF,TGTGCCAGCAGTGATTCCCGGGACAGGGACTACGAGCAGTACTTC
TRBD1,NA,TRBV2,TRBJ1-4,17,CASSVRLDRGRNEKLFF,TGTGCCAGCAGTGTTCGACTGGACAGGGGTCGAAATGAAAAACTGTTTTTT
NA,NA,TRBV18,TRBJ1-5,14,CASSPGDSNQPQHF,TGTGCCAGCTCACCAGGGGATAGCAATCAGCCCCAGCATTTT
NA,NA,TRBV5-1,TRBJ2-7,14,CASSLGQIGDEQYF,TGCGCCAGCAGCTTAGGACAGATAGGGGACGAGCAGTACTTC
NA,NA,TRBV5-8,TRBJ1-6,14,CASSFGRRNSPLHF,TGTGCCAGCAGCTTCGGGCGGAGAAATTCACCCCTCCACTTT
TRBD2,NA,TRBV5-1,TRBJ2-5,16,CASSLSAGGAQETQYF,TGCGCCAGCAGCTTGTCCGCGGGAGGCGCCCAAGAGACCCAGTACTTC
NA,NA,TRBV20-1,TRBJ1-2,10,CSARDPGYTF,TGCAGTGCTAGAGATCCGGGCTACACCTTC
TRBD1,NA,TRBV7-2,TRBJ2-7,15,CASSFNQGAVNEQYF,TGTGCCAGCAGCTTTAACCAGGGGGCGGTAAACGAGCAGTACTTC
TRBD1,few,TRBV19,TRBJ1-2,13,CASSIRQGDGYTF,TGTGCCAGTAGTATACGACAGGGGGATGGCTACACCTTC
NA,NA,TRBV18,TRBJ2-2,14,CASSPTGNTGELFF,TGTGCCAGCTCACCGACAGGGAACACCGGGGAGCTGTTTTTT
TRBD2,NA,TRBV13,TRBJ2-7,14,CASSLMLADYEQYF,TGTGCCAGCAGCTTAATGCTAGCGGACTACGAGCAGTACTTC
TRBD1,NA,TRBV18,TRBJ1-3,17,CASSTRTGGDGRNTIYF,TGTGCCAGCTCAACCAGGACAGGGGGCGACGGCAGAAACACCATATATTTT